Each of the 32 T cell receptor beta chains below was sequenced from the same sample in a study of blood T cells in healthy people across ages. The use of a sample-barcoded 5' primer and a J-beta primer mix characterized a second PCR of roughly 6 to 12 cycles. TCRdb processed the 5' RACE reads anew with MiXCR; each CDR3 protein has one entry. This table holds hundreds of thousands of distinct CDR3 sequences, approximately 30% found once. Sequencing was performed on blood. The receptor set was obtained from a woman of 80 years or more in good health.

This clonotype was recorded at least ten times. This chain links TRBV3-1 with TRBJ2-5; a weak D match, TRBD1 (6 bases). This CDR3 contains 17 residues. Germline V CDR1 and CDR2: LGHDT, YNNKEL (reference sequence). The germline V and J ends were trimmed by 4 bases and 0 bases, with 18 bases remaining between them. Here the CDR3 reads CASSPQGKGWDQETQYF. In nucleotides, the CDR3 is TGTGCCAGCAGCCCCCAGGGGAAGGGCTGGGACCAAGAGACCCAGTACTTC.

Many counts were recorded for this clonotype. This CDR3 reads CASNIEGSETQYF. As DNA, the CDR3 is TGTGCCAGCAACATTGAGGGTAGTGAGACCCAGTACTTC. The chain recombines TRBV2 with TRBJ2-5, with a tentative D call TRBD2 (5 bases). Germline CDR1 is SNHLY and CDR2 is FYNNEI. V lost 7 bases to trimming and J lost 5 bases, with 14 bases between them. CDR3 length equals 13 residues.

The V call is TRBV11-2, the J call TRBJ2-3, with D tentatively TRBD1 (6 bases). The CDR3 loop spans 15 amino acids. Per germline, CDR1 SGHAT and CDR2 FQNNGV. Trimming cost V 3 bases and J 1 base, with 11 bases left between them. The CDR3 reads CASSLGDTGTDTQYF. CDR3 coding DNA: TGTGCCAGCAGCTTGGGGGACACAGGCACAGATACGCAGTATTTT.

A note on this clonotype: A read error may be the cause here, since a much bigger clone is one base away. The chain has TRBV9 and TRBJ2-5, with 12 bases that match TRBD2. The CDR3 totals 17 residues. CDR1 SGDLS and CDR2 YYNGEE come from the germline V gene. The V gene end was trimmed by 4 bases and the J gene end by 4 bases; junction bases not matched to a gene: 11. The CDR3: CASSPGGLAGGRETQYF. In DNA form, the CDR3 reads TGTGCCAGCAGCCCAGGAGGGCTAGCGGGGGGGCGAGAGACCCAGTACTTC. The whole variable domain, filled in from reference TRBV9 and TRBJ2-5, reads DSGVTQTPKHLITATGQRVTLRCSPRSGDLSVYWYQQSLDQGLQFLIQYYNGEERAKGNILERFSAQQFPDLHSELNLSSLELGDSALYFCASSPGGLAGGRETQYFGPGTRLLVL.

There are many counts of this clonotype. The chain carries TRBV6-5 and TRBJ1-1; no firm D call. This CDR3 has 14 residues. Trimming pared 0 bases from V and 1 base from J, leaving 6 bases between. Germline CDR1 and CDR2: MNHEY and SVGAGI. As DNA, the CDR3 is TGTGCCAGCAGTTACTCCCCCGGGAACACTGAAGCTTTCTTT. Its translation: CASSYSPGNTEAFF.

This clonotype was observed a few times. The chain couples TRBV7-2 to TRBJ1-5; no clear D gene. The CDR3 runs 16 residues. The ends were cut back, 1 base at V and 3 bases at J, with 13 bases in the middle. Germline V gene lookup returns CDR1 SGHTA and CDR2 FQGNSA. The DNA for the CDR3 is TGTGCCAGCAGCTTAGTTGGGCAGGCGAACAATCAGCCCCAGCATTTT. Protein: CASSLVGQANNQPQHF.

Turning to this clonotype: This may be a read error, as it is one base from a much larger clone. The rearrangement uses TRBV10-3 and TRBJ1-5; D unclear. The CDR3 is 12 amino acids. The V gene's germline CDR1 is ENHRY and CDR2 SYGVKD. CDR3 DNA sequence: TGTGCCAGCAGTGGCCCCAATCAGCCCCAGCATTTT. It codes for CASSGPNQPQHF.

This clonotype was recorded many times. This chain joins TRBV20-1 and TRBJ2-7, with 11 bases lining up with TRBD2. Unmatched junction bases numbered 7, after V lost 6 bases and J lost 6 bases. The V gene's germline CDR1 is DFQATT and CDR2 SNEGSKA (reference sequence). The CDR3 has 13 amino acids. This CDR3 is CSAKGLAASEQYF. DNA of the CDR3: TGCAGTGCCAAGGGACTAGCGGCAAGCGAGCAGTACTTC.

As regards this clonotype: A much bigger clone sits one base away, suggesting this may be a read error. V gene TRBV12-3 or TRBV12-4 combines with J gene TRBJ2-1; D gene uncertain. The CDR3 runs 14 residues. The V end lost 6 bases, the J end lost 13 bases, and 22 bases lay between the germline ends. The CDR3: CASSARSPEETQFF. As DNA, the CDR3 is TGTGCCAGCAGCGCCCGCAGTCCTGAAGAGACCCAGTTCTTC.

This chain uses TRBV4-1 with TRBJ1-4, with 7 bases matching TRBD1. Germline CDR1 reads MGHRA; CDR2 reads YSYEKL. This CDR3 contains 18 residues. V lost 0 bases to trimming and J lost 8 bases; unmatched junction nucleotides: 15. The CDR3 sequence is CASSQDDGTRQGIEKLFF. CDR3 nucleotide sequence: TGCGCCAGCAGCCAAGATGATGGGACGAGACAGGGCATAGAAAAACTGTTTTTT.

The chain couples TRBV7-2 to TRBJ1-5; no reliable D call. The V and J ends lost 0 bases and 11 bases respectively, with 8 bases between them. Germline assignment: CDR1 SGHTA and CDR2 FQGNSA. The CDR3 runs to 12 residues. DNA for the CDR3: TGTGCCAGCAGCTTAGCTGGTGAGGCCCAGCATTTT. Its protein product is CASSLAGEAQHF. The full variable domain, completed using reference TRBV7-2 and TRBJ1-5, is GAGVSQSPSNKVTEKGKDVELRCDPISGHTALYWYRQSLGQGLEFLIYFQGNSAPDKSGLPSDRFSAERTGGSVSTLTIQRTQQEDSAVYLCASSLAGEAQHFGDGTRLSIL.

V gene TRBV21-1 combines with J gene TRBJ1-5; TRBD1, the table's D call, was not compared with the DNA. TRBV21-1 is annotated as a pseudogene. The CDR3 totals 15 residues. The CDR3 nucleotides are TGTGCCAGCAGCAAAGCGGTACAGGCCTTCTCGCCCCAGCATTTT. It is translated as CASSKAVQAFSPQHF.

The sample holds many counts of this clonotype. The chain employs TRBV27 and TRBJ1-1; TRBD1 is a possible D gene (5 bases). Germline V gene data show CDR1 as MNHEY and CDR2 as SMNVEV (reference sequence). Between the trimmed V and J ends, which lost 8 bases and 0 bases, there was a span of 13 bases. The CDR3 length is 14 residues. CDR3 sequence reads: CASRKGTVNTEAFF. The CDR3 DNA follows: TGTGCCAGCCGAAAAGGGACGGTGAACACTGAAGCTTTCTTT.

This clonotype has a count of ten or more. This rearrangement joins TRBV5-1 to TRBJ2-5, with D maybe TRBD2 (6 bases). CDR1 is SGHRS and CDR2 is YFSETQ in the germline V gene. The CDR3 consists of 17 residues. Trimming took off 4 bases at V and 10 bases at J, with 29 bases between the two ends. The CDR3 region has the DNA TGCGCCAGCAGCGTCGGGAGACTTTTCCCCCAAGACACGGACCAGTACTTC. As protein: CASSVGRLFPQDTDQYF.

The CDR3 loop reads CASRTGEQTQYF. CDR3 coding DNA: TGTGCCAGCAGAACAGGGGAACAGACCCAGTACTTC. The chain joins TRBV6-6 to TRBJ2-5; 7 bases map to TRBD1. Germline V gene data show CDR1 as MNHNY and CDR2 as SVGAGI (reference sequence). The V segment lost 6 bases and the J segment 6 bases; nucleotides outside the gene matches: 4. The CDR3 runs to 12 residues.

The table lists this clonotype with many counts. This could be a read error, since a much larger clone is one nucleotide away. This sequence joins TRBV20-1 and TRBJ2-1; 11 bases agree with TRBD2. Losses at the gene ends were 5 bases for V and 8 bases for J; bases not matched to a gene: 11. Germline V gene data show CDR1 as DFQATT and CDR2 as SNEGSKA (reference sequence). The CDR3 runs 15 residues. CDR3: CSAPGLAGSWDEQFF. CDR3 coding DNA: TGCAGTGCTCCAGGACTAGCGGGTTCCTGGGATGAGCAGTTCTTC.

A word on this clonotype: A much larger clone is a single base away; this may be a read error. The chain is built from TRBV12-3 or TRBV12-4 and TRBJ2-7, with a possible D match to TRBD2 (7 bases). V lost 7 bases, J lost 7 bases, and 23 bases lay in between. There are 15 residues in the CDR3. The CDR3 coding sequence is TGTGCCAGCACCTGGGGGGGGCTTGACTACAATGAGCAGTACTTC. Translated: CASTWGGLDYNEQYF.

The chain couples TRBV9 to TRBJ2-1; either TRBD1 or TRBD2 may supply D (6 bases each). CDR3 length: 16 amino acids. V shed 7 bases and J shed 7 bases, with 24 bases lying between them. Per germline, CDR1 SGDLS and CDR2 YYNGEE. The CDR3 region has the DNA TGTGCCAGCTGCATACAACCAGTGAGGGGGGAAAATGAGCAGTTCTTC. It translates to CASCIQPVRGENEQFF.

The table lists this clonotype with a few counts. This chain links TRBV20-1 with TRBJ2-5, with TRBD2 identical over 7 bases. In germline, CDR1 is DFQATT, CDR2 SNEGSKA (reference sequence). This CDR3 is built from 14 residues. Losses at the gene ends were 5 bases for V and 11 bases for J; bases not matched to a gene: 17. CDR3 coding DNA: TGCAGTGCTCCGATAGCGGGTGGAATGGTTGAGCAGTACTTC. Translating it yields CSAPIAGGMVEQYF.

The chain joins TRBV5-1 to TRBJ2-7, with TRBD1 matching over 10 bases. V gave up 0 bases and J gave up 2 bases; unmatched junction bases: 5. Germline CDR1 reads SGHRS; CDR2 reads YFSETQ. This CDR3 has 16 residues. The CDR3 bases are TGCGCCAGCAGCTTGGCCCCCGGGACAGGGGCCTACGAGCAGTACTTC. Translated: CASSLAPGTGAYEQYF.

The chain uses TRBV9 and TRBJ2-1; 7 bases line up with TRBD2. Trimming cost V 0 bases and J 7 bases; bases outside gene matches: 10. The length of the CDR3 is 16 residues. Germline CDR1 and CDR2: SGDLS and YYNGEE. CDR3: CASSVGSGGGENEQFF. CDR3 nucleotide sequence: TGTGCCAGCAGCGTAGGCAGTGGCGGGGGAGAGAATGAGCAGTTCTTC.

This chain joins TRBV4-1 and TRBJ2-7; 11 bases fit TRBD2. The closer fit of TRBJ2-5 to the DNA end suggests the J call may be wrong. The CDR3 spans 16 residues. CDR1 and CDR2 from the germline V gene are MGHRA and YSYEKL. The CDR3 reads CASSRGGTSGKETQYF. The CDR3 DNA follows: TGCGCCAGCAGCCGTGGGGGGACTAGCGGTAAAGAGACCCAGTACTTC.

The genes are TRBV5-1 and TRBJ1-2; 8 bases map to TRBD1. V shed 4 bases and J 5 bases; nucleotides not matched to a gene: 10. The CDR3 length is 15 residues. CDR1 and CDR2 (germline): SGHRS, YFSETQ. CDR3 coding DNA: TGCGCCAGCAGCCCCCGGCAGGGGGCCCAGTATGGCTACACCTTC. This gives the protein CASSPRQGAQYGYTF.

On this clonotype itself: It may be a read error: a sequence one base away is much more abundant. DNA of the CDR3: TGTGCCAGCAGTCCGACAGATTCCTATGGCTGCACCTTC. Translation gives CASSPTDSYGCTF. The chain employs TRBV12-3 or TRBV12-4 and TRBJ1-2; D possibly corresponds to TRBD1 (5 bases). The CDR3 length is 13 residues.

This clonotype was counted at least ten times. This chain joins TRBV7-2 and TRBJ1-2, with TRBD1 matching 7 bases. J was trimmed by 5 bases and V by 5 bases; bases with no gene match: 11. This CDR3 has 15 amino acids. Germline V gene sequence: CDR1 SGHTA, CDR2 FQGNSA. The CDR3 DNA is TGTGCCAGCAGCAGAACAGGGGTTTCGGTGTATGGCTACACCTTC. Amino acids: CASSRTGVSVYGYTF.

This clonotype was seen more than once but under ten times. A much larger clone is a single base away; this may be a read error. The chain couples TRBV7-9 to TRBJ2-5; tentatively, D is TRBD1 (5 bases). CDR3 length equals 15 residues. Germline lookup yields CDR1 SEHNR and CDR2 FQNEAQ (reference sequence). For the CDR3, the DNA is TGTGCCAGCAGCTTAGAAGCAGGGCTACAAGAGACCCGGTACTTC. It yields the protein CASSLEAGLQETRYF.

This clonotype was seen many times. This chain connects TRBV5-1 to TRBJ1-1; a possible D gene is TRBD1 (5 bases). With 0 bases removed from V and 1 base from J, the gap between germline ends came to 13 bases. From germline, CDR1 is SGHRS and CDR2 YFSETQ. CDR3 length: 16 residues. For the CDR3, the DNA is TGCGCCAGCAGCTTGGTGGGGGGGGTAGGGAACACTGAAGCTTTCTTT. Translation gives CASSLVGGVGNTEAFF.

This clonotype was seen at least ten times. The CDR3 region is CASSPQMRSAGEQFF. The CDR3 bases are TGTGCCAGCAGCCCTCAGATGAGGTCTGCTGGTGAGCAGTTCTTC. This chain links TRBV21-1 with TRBJ2-1. TRBV21-1 constitutes a pseudogene. The CDR3 extends over 15 amino acids.

This clonotype was found many times. This chain uses TRBV20-1 with TRBJ2-5, with 12 bases identical to TRBD2. This CDR3 comprises 13 residues. Germline V lookup: CDR1 DFQATT, CDR2 SNEGSKA (reference sequence). J lost 9 bases, V lost 6 bases, and 8 bases had no gene match. CDR3 protein: CSAATSGGGSQYF. For the CDR3, the DNA is TGCAGTGCAGCGACTAGCGGGGGCGGGTCCCAGTACTTC.

This sequence joins TRBV11-2 and TRBJ2-5; D not certain. This CDR3 has 14 amino acids. Trimming shortened V by 7 bases and J by 1 base, and 13 bases separated the two germline ends. Germline CDR1 and CDR2: SGHAT and FQNNGV. This CDR3 reads CASNYGYRQETQYF. The CDR3, as DNA: TGTGCCAGCAACTACGGTTATCGCCAAGAGACCCAGTACTTC. Full variable domain (remainder filled in from reference TRBV11-2 and TRBJ2-5): EAGVAQSPRYKIIEKRQSVAFWCNPISGHATLYWYQQILGQGPKLLIQFQNNGVVDDSQLPKDRFSAERLKGVDSTLKIQPAKLEDSAVYLCASNYGYRQETQYFGPGTRLLVL.

This clonotype was counted between two and nine times. This chain connects TRBV20-1 to TRBJ1-5; D perhaps matches TRBD1 (5 bases). V was pared by 4 bases and J by 0 bases, with 13 bases between. This CDR3 spans 15 amino acids. CDR1 is DFQATT and CDR2 is SNEGSKA in the germline V gene (reference sequence). The CDR3 region is CSATQDTYSNQPQHF. The CDR3 DNA follows: TGCAGTGCTACCCAGGACACTTATAGCAATCAGCCCCAGCATTTT.

This clonotype was counted ten times or more. This chain connects TRBV5-6 to TRBJ2-3; D is ambiguous. The CDR3 spans 14 residues. Germline CDR1 and CDR2: SGHDT and YYEEEE. Trimming pared 4 bases from V and 2 bases from J, leaving 11 bases between. CDR3 loop: CASSPLGNTDTQYF. The CDR3 nucleotides read TGTGCCAGCAGCCCGCTGGGCAACACAGATACGCAGTATTTT. The entire variable domain, with the rest obtained from reference TRBV5-6 and TRBJ2-3, is as follows: DAGVTQSPTHLIKTRGQQVTLRCSPKSGHDTVSWYQQALGQGPQFIFQYYEEEERQRGNFPDRFSGHQFPNYSSELNVNALLLGDSALYLCASSPLGNTDTQYFGPGTRLTVL.